Described below is a single T cell receptor (beta chain) sequence and its context. Its antigen target is currently unknown. Qualities for individual bases were not recorded, and no much larger clone is one base off. The sample contains more than one DNA sequence encoding this CDR3. For the CD8 naive samples, CD45RO-negative cells were positively selected for CCR7, yielding a CD45RA+CCR7+ population from which TemRA cells were excluded. Healthy HIV-negative adults with no recently reported acute infections or vaccinations were included as donors. All donors were Caucasian adults living in Nashville, Tennessee, USA. Blood was obtained by leukapheresis, after which PBMCs were separated by Ficoll-Histopaque density gradient centrifugation and cryopreserved in liquid nitrogen vapor phase. Purity and quantity of every magnetically sorted T cell population were checked by analytical flow cytometry. Genomic DNA was isolated from every sorted fraction and measured by UV absorbance on a Nanodrop 2000c.

Using the deep immunoSEQ assay, TCR CDR3 regions were amplified from genomic DNA by multiplex PCR. For each cell subset, the extracted genomic DNA was distributed evenly across all wells of several immunoSEQ 96-well plates, and each plate served as one replicate. For sorted subsets, roughly 200 ng genomic DNA, equal to about 30,000 T cell genomes, was loaded into each replicate PCR. Purified libraries were measured with a Qubit 3.0 fluorometer, size-checked on a Bioanalyzer 2100, and measured again with the KAPA Library Quantification kit. Every immunoSEQ 96-well plate was sequenced on a separate single-read 150-cycle Illumina NextSeq 550 flow cell. In the source study's methods: Because the immunoSEQ output included only junctional sequences and no quality scores, the filtering could not be the same as the filtering used for full-length reads. To assign V/J genes and CDR3, sequences were annotated using PyIR, a Python wrapper for IgBLAST v1.9, with IMGT germline references. Any read was removed if the V/J assignment was weak (E-value above 1e-6), the CDR3 was missing, or the read contained stop codons, out-of-frame junctions, or ambiguous translated residues. V3J clonotypes were defined by identical inferred V gene, J gene, and CDR3 amino acid sequence. Percentage overlap between repertoires was calculated by dividing the number of shared unique clonotypes by the size of the smaller repertoire. Richness of each repertoire was evaluated using RTK rarefaction, the Chao1 estimator, and Recon v2.1 estimates of unobserved clonotypes. Generation probabilities for all TCRbeta clonotypes obtained by the gDNA method from a handful of donors were computed using OLGA. TCRdb stores this immuneACCESS table with in-frame sequences only. Part of the clones is absent; in the studies checked, under half of the shortfall reflects unresolved V genes, and no reason is known for the rest. For V, J and clone size, that table is used; D and trimming come from the DNA. For this sample the table gives about 680,000 clones, of which under 95% were detected only once. The top ten constitute about a quarter of the sample.

This sample is drawn from a study of shared clonotypes between healthy human individuals (dated by TCRdb to about 2020). Context from the whole study: A few men and a couple of women, aged 18 to 49 years, made up the cohort. Each donor's leukapheresis produced roughly between about 0.9 and 9.5 billion PBMCs. For each donor, CD4 naive and CD4 memory were each given three plates, CD8 naive was given two plates, and CD8 memory was given one plate. Different laboratories and diverse techniques were used to prepare libraries and sequence TCR repertoires, to increase sequencing depth and limit assay-specific biases. The study deeply sequenced blood TCR repertoires of about 5 healthy adults to estimate repertoire size and the extent of clonotype sharing between individuals.

Study-wide conclusions, independent of this receptor: Across several donors, approximately 5% of naive CD4, 3% to 3.5% of naive CD8, under 2.5% of memory CD4, and approximately 0.42% of memory CD8 clonotypes were shared. Sampling was restricted to blood, and TCR repertoires in tissue are likely to differ from TCR repertoires in blood. Because the study included a small number of donors, the genetic and exposure-history diversity represented was limited. Clonotypes shared by all four sorted-subset donors showed higher generation probabilities than non-shared clonotypes. Larger estimated clonotype richness was generally found for naive subsets than for memory subsets. Rarefaction of sorted-subset datasets indicated incomplete sequencing despite the large sequencing depth. Based on pairwise subsampling, the degree of clonotype sharing among donors was expected to be affected by sequencing depth.

CDR1 SGHTA and CDR2 FQGNSA were looked up in the germline V gene. Including the terminal cysteine and phenylalanine, the CDR3 comprises 13 residues. Only CDR3 DNA is held: 39 bases, read in frame from base 1. V is reduced by 1 base and J by 3 bases, leaving a spacing of 7 bases between them. The rearrangement joined TRBV7-2 to TRBJ2-7, with TRBD2 tentatively as D gene (5 bases match). Sequencing was done on a sample of naive CD8+ T cells sorted from blood. What the cell subset or site label conveys for this sample: CD45RA+CCR7+. The TCR originated in a man aged 25-40 years in good health. CDR3 reads: CASSLGGYYEQYF. In nucleotide form, the sequence is TGTGCCAGCAGCTTAGGCGGGTACTACGAGCAGTACTTC.